The text below deals with one TCR beta chain. Germline lookup yields CDR1 SGHVS and CDR2 FQNEAQ. V dropped 2 bases and J dropped 1 base, with 11 bases sitting between them. This CDR3 has 15 residues. Original processing notes: Amplifying reference gene primers gave estimates of nucleated cell counts. Here immunoSEQ multiplex PCR was the method, and the copy in TCRdb shows in-frame clones only, minus some. V and J calls and clone size are given by that table; D and trimming were obtained from the DNA. This sample has 470,000 or so clones, with about 85% found just once. This entry belongs to a study of blood T cell repertoires in COVID-19. Study at large: PBMCs, B-cell-depleted T cells, or T cells provided the cDNA or gDNA that made up the material.

The chain carries TRBV7-8 and TRBJ1-1; the D gene is possibly TRBD1 (5 bases). Sample: PBMCs or T cells enriched from blood (not recorded which). This TCR was sampled from a woman between 18 and 29 years old with acute COVID-19. In DNA, the CDR3 is TGTGCCAGCAGCTTAAAATTAGGGGAGAACACTGAAGCTTTCTTT. The encoded protein is CASSLKLGENTEAFF.